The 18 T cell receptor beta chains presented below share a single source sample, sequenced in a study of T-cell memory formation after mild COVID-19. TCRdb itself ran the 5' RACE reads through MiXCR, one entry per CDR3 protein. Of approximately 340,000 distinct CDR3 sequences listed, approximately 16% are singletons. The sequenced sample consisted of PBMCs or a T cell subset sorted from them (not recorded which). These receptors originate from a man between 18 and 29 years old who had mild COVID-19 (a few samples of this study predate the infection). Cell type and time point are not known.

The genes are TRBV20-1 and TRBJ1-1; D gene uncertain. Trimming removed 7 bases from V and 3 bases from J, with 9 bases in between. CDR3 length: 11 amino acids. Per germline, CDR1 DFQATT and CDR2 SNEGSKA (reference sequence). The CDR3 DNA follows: TGCAGTGGGTCCCCTTACACTGAAGCTTTCTTT. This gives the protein CSGSPYTEAFF.

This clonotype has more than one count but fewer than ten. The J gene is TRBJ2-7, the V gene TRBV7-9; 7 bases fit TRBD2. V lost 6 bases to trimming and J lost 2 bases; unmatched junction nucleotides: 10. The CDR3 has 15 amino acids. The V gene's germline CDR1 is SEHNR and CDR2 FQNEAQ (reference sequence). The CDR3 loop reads CASRPRGGSTYEQYF. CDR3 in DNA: TGTGCCAGCAGACCCCGGGGAGGGTCTACCTACGAGCAGTACTTC. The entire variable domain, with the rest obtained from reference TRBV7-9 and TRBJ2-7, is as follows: DTGVSQNPRHKITKRGQNVTFRCDPISEHNRLYWYRQTLGQGPEFLTYFQNEAQLEKSRLLSDRFSAERPKGSFSTLEIQRTEQGDSAMYLCASRPRGGSTYEQYFGPGTRLTVT.

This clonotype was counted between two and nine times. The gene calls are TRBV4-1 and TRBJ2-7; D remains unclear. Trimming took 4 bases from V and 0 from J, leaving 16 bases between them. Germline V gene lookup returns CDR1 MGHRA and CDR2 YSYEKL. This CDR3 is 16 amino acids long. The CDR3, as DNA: TGCGCCAGCAGCCCCCTGGTGAAGGGCAGCTCCTACGAGCAGTACTTC. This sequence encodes CASSPLVKGSSYEQYF.

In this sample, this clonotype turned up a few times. The CDR3, as DNA: TGTGCCAGCAGTCACAGGGGATCCTACGAGCAGTACGTC. Translation gives CASSHRGSYEQYV. This chain uses TRBV3-1 with TRBJ2-7; 7 bases line up with TRBD1. V was clipped by 6 bases and J by 1 base; unmatched bases: 3. The germline V gene encodes CDR1 LGHDT and CDR2 YNNKEL (reference sequence). The CDR3 extends over 13 amino acids.

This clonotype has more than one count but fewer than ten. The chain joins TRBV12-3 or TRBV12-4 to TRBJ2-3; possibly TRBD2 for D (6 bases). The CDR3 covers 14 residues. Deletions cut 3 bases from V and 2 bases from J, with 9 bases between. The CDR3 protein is CASSFGGNTDTQYF. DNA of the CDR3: TGTGCCAGCAGTTTTGGAGGGAACACAGATACGCAGTATTTT.

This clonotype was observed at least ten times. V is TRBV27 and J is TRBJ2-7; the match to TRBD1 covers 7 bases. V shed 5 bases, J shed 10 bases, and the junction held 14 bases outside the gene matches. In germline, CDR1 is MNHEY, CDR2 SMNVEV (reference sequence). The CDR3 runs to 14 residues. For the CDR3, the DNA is TGTGCCAGCAGTACTCACGACAGGGCTGAGAGTCAGTACGTC. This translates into CASSTHDRAESQYV.

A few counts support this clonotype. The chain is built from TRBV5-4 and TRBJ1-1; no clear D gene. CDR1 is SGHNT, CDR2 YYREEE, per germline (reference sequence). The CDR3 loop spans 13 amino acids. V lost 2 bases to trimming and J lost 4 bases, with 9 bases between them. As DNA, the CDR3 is TGTGCCAGCAGCTTCGAACTGAGCACTGAAGCTTTCTTT. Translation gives CASSFELSTEAFF. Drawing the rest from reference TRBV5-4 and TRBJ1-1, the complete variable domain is ETGVTQSPTHLIKTRGQQVTLRCSSQSGHNTVSWYQQALGQGPQFIFQYYREEENGRGNFPPRFSGLQFPNYSSELNVNALELDDSALYLCASSFELSTEAFFGQGTRLTVV.

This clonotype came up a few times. The CDR3 DNA reads as TGTGCCAGCAGCCCGACAGGGCCCGGGGAGCTGTTTTTT. As protein: CASSPTGPGELFF. The chain has TRBV7-3 and TRBJ2-2; 7 bases are shared with TRBD1. With V trimmed by 5 bases and J by 6 bases, 3 bases remained unmatched. Germline values: CDR1 SGHTA, CDR2 FQGTGA. This CDR3 comprises 13 residues.

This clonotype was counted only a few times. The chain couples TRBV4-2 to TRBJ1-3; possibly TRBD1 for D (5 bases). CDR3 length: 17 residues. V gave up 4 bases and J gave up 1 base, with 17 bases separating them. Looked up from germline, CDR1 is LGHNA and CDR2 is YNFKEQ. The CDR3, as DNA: TGTGCCAGCAGCCTCGCGGGGGAACAACGGTCTGGAAACACCATATATTTT. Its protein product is CASSLAGEQRSGNTIYF.

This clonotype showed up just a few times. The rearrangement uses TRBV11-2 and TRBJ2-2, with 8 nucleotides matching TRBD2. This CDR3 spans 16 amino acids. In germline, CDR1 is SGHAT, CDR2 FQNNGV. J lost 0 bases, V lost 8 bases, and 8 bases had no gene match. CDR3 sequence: CASRKGGGPNTGELFF. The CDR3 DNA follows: TGTGCCAGCCGTAAGGGCGGGGGGCCGAACACCGGGGAGCTGTTTTTT. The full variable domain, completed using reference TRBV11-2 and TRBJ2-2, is EAGVAQSPRYKIIEKRQSVAFWCNPISGHATLYWYQQILGQGPKLLIQFQNNGVVDDSQLPKDRFSAERLKGVDSTLKIQPAKLEDSAVYLCASRKGGGPNTGELFFGEGSRLTVL.

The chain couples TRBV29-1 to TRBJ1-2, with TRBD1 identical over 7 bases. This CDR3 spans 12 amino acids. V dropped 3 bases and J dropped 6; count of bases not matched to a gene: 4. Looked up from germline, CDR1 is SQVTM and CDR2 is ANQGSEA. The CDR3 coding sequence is TGCAGCGTTGACGGGACAGTCGATGGCTACACCTTC. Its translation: CSVDGTVDGYTF. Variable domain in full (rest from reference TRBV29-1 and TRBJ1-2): SAVISQKPSRDICQRGTSLTIQCQVDSQVTMMFWYRQQPGQSLTLIATANQGSEATYESGFVIDKFPISRPNLTFSTLTVSNMSPEDSSIYLCSVDGTVDGYTFGSGTRLTVV.

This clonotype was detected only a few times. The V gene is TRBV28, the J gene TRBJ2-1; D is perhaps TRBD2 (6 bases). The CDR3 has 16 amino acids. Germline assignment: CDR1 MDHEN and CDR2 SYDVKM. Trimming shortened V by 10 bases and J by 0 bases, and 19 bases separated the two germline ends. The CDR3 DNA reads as TGTGCCACCTCTGTTGTGGGACTGAGCTCCTACAATGAGCAGTTCTTC. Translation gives CATSVVGLSSYNEQFF.

The CDR3 loop reads CASTDEKDTQYF. The CDR3 DNA reads as TGTGCCAGCACTGATGAAAAAGATACGCAGTATTTT. The V call is TRBV6-5, the J call TRBJ2-3; D is ambiguous. V was shortened by 7 bases and J by 5 bases, with 10 bases between the two germline ends. The CDR3 contains 12 residues. From germline, CDR1 is MNHEY and CDR2 SVGAGI.

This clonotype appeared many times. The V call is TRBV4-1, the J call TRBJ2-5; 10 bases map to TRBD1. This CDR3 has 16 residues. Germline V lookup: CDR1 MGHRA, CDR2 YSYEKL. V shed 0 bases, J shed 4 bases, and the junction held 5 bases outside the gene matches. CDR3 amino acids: CASSQEGTGVGETQYF. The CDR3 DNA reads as TGCGCCAGCAGCCAAGAAGGGACAGGGGTAGGAGAGACCCAGTACTTC.

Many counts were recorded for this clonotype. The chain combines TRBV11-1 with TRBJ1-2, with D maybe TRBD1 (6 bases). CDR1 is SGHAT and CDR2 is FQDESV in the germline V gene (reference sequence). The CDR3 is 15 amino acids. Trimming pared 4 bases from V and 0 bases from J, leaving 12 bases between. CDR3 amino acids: CASSSLRDTNYGYTF. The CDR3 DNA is TGTGCCAGCAGCTCCCTCAGGGACACTAACTATGGCTACACCTTC. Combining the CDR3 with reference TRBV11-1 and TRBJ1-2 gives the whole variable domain EAEVAQSPRYKITEKSQAVAFWCDPISGHATLYWYRQILGQGPELLVQFQDESVVDDSQLPKDRFSAERLKGVDSTLKIQPAELGDSAMYLCASSSLRDTNYGYTFGSGTRLTVV.

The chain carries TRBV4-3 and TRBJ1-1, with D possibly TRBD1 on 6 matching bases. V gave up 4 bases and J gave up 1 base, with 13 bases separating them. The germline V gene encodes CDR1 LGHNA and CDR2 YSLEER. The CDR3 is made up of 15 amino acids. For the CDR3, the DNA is TGCGCCAGCAGCCCGGGGGGGCACCCGAACACTGAAGCTTTCTTT. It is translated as CASSPGGHPNTEAFF.

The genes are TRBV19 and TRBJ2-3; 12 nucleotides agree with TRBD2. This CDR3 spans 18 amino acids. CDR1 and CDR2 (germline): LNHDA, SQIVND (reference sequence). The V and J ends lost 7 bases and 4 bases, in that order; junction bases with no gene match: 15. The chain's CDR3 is CASTSAGLAGGRADTQYF. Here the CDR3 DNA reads TGTGCCAGTACCTCCGCCGGGCTAGCGGGGGGGCGGGCAGATACGCAGTATTTT.

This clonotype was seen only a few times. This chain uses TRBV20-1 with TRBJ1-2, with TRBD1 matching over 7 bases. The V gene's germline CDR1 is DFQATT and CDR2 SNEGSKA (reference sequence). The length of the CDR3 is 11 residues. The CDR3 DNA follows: TGCAGGGTGGAGGGGGCTTCTGGCTACACCTTC. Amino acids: CRVEGASGYTF.